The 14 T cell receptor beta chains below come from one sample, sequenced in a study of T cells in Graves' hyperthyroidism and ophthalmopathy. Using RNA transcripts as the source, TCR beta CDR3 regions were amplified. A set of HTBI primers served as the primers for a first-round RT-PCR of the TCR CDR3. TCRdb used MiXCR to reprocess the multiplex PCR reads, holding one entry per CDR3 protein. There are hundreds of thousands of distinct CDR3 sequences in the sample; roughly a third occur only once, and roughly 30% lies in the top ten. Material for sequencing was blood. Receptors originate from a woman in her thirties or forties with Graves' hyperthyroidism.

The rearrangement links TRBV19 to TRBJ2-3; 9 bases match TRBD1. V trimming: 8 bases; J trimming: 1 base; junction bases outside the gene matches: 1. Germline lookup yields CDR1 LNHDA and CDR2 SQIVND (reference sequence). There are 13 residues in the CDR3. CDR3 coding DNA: TGTGCCAGTTGGGACAGGGGCACAGATACGCAGTATTTT. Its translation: CASWDRGTDTQYF.

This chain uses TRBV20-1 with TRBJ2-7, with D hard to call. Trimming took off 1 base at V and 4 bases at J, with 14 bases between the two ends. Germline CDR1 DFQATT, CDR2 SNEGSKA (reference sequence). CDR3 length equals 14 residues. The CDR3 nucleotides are TGCAGTGCTAGAGTTTCTGCTGCTGGATACGAGCAGTACTTC. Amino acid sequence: CSARVSAAGYEQYF.

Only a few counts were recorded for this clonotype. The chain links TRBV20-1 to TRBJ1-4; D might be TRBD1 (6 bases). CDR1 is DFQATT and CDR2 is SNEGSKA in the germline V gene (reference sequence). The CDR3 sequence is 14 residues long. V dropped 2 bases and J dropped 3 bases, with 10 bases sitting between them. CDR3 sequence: CSARKGGANEKLFF. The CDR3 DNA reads TGCAGTGCTAGAAAGGGGGGGGCTAATGAAAAACTGTTTTTT.

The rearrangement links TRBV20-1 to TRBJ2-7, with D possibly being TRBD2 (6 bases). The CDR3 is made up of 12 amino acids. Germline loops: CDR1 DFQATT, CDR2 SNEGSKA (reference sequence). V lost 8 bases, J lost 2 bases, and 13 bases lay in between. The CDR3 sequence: CSIAGYPYEQYF. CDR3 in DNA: TGCAGTATCGCGGGGTACCCCTACGAGCAGTACTTC.

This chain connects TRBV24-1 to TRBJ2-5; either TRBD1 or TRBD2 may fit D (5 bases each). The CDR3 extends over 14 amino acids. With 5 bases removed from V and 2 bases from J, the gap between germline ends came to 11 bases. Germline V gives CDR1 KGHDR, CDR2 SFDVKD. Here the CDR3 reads CATSGKGPQETQYF. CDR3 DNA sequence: TGTGCCACCAGTGGGAAGGGACCTCAAGAGACCCAGTACTTC.

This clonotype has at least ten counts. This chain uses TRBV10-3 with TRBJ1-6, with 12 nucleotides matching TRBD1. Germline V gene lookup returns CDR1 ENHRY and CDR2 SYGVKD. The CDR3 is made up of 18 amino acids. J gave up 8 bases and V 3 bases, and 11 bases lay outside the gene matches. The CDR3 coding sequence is TGTGCCATCAGTGACCCTCCGGGACAGGGGGCGTTGGATTCACCCCTCCACTTT. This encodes CAISDPPGQGALDSPLHF.

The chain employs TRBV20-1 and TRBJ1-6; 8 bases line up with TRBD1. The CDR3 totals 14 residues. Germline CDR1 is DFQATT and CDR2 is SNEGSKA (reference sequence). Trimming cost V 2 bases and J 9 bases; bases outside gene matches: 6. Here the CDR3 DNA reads TGCAGTGCTAGACCGGGGACAGGAGTTTCACCCCTCCACTTT. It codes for CSARPGTGVSPLHF.

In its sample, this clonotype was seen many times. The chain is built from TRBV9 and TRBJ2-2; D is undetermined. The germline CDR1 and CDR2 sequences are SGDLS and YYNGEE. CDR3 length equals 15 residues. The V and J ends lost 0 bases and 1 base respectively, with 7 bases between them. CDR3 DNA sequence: TGTGCCAGCAGCGTAGGGGTCAAGAACACCGGGGAGCTGTTTTTT. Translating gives CASSVGVKNTGELFF.

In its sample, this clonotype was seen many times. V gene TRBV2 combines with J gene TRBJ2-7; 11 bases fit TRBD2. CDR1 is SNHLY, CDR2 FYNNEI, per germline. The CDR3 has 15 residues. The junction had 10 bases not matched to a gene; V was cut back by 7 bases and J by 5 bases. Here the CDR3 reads CASKPTSGIVDEQYF. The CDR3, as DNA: TGTGCCAGCAAGCCGACTAGCGGGATCGTCGACGAGCAGTACTTC.

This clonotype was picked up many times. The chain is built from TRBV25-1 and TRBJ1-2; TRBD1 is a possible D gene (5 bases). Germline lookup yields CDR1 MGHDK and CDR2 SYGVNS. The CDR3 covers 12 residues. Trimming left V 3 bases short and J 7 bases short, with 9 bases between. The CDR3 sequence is CASSEGGVGYTF. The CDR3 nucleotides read TGTGCCAGCAGTGAGGGGGGTGTTGGCTACACCTTC.

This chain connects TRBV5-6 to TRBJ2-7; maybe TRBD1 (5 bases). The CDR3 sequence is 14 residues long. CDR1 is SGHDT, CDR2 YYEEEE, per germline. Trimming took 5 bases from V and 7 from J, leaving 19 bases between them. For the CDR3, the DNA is TGTGCCAGCAGTTCGATCACAGGTGTCCGGGAGCAGTACTTC. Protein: CASSSITGVREQYF.

CDR3 bases: TGTGCCAGCATTTCACCACCAGGGACTGAAGCTTTCTTT. Its translation is CASISPPGTEAFF. The J gene is TRBJ1-1, the V gene TRBV7-9; D may be TRBD1 (5 bases). Germline V gene data show CDR1 as SEHNR and CDR2 as FQNEAQ (reference sequence). Trimming removed 7 bases at V and 5 bases at J, with 14 bases between. The CDR3 is made up of 13 amino acids.

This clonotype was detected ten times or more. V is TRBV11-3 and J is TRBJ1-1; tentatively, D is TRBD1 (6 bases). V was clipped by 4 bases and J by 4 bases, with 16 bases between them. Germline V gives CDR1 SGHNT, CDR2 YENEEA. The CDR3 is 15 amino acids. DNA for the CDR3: TGTGCCAGCAGCTCTAATTACAGGGTAGGCACTGAAGCTTTCTTT. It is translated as CASSSNYRVGTEAFF.

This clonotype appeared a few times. The CDR3 region is CASSFQQVNTEAFF. CDR3 nucleotides: TGTGCCAGCAGTTTTCAGCAGGTGAACACTGAAGCTTTCTTT. The rearrangement uses TRBV13 and TRBJ1-1; D unclear. The length of the CDR3 is 14 residues. The germline CDR1 and CDR2 sequences are PRHDT and FYEKMQ (reference sequence). V was cut by 6 bases and J by 0 bases, with 11 bases left in between.